This entry lists 10 T cell receptor beta chains sequenced from one sample in a study of PD-1 blockade in classical Hodgkin lymphoma. Time point of the sample: cycle 4 day 1 (C4D1), after around six weeks of nivolumab. Every patient was affected by relapse after autologous stem cell transplantation, while exposure to brentuximab vedotin was not uniform. Here immunoSEQ multiplex PCR was the method, and the copy in TCRdb shows in-frame clones only, minus some. The data contain tens of thousands of clones, about 80% of them singletons. Sequencing was performed on peripheral blood mononuclear cells (PBMCs), taken before the fourth cycle of nivolumab. These receptors all stem from a human donor with classical Hodgkin lymphoma.

This rearrangement joins TRBV9 to TRBJ2-1; 12 bases match TRBD2. The germline V gene encodes CDR1 SGDLS and CDR2 YYNGEE. This CDR3 spans 16 amino acids. V lost 4 bases and J lost 4; bases outside the gene matches: 6. The CDR3 reads CASSSRTSGEYNEQFF. Written as DNA, the CDR3 is TGTGCCAGCAGCTCCAGGACTAGCGGGGAGTACAATGAGCAGTTCTTC.

V and J are TRBV6-5 and TRBJ2-7; 7 nucleotides agree with TRBD1. Trimming cost V 2 bases and J 3 bases; bases outside gene matches: 10. CDR1 is MNHEY, CDR2 SVGAGI, per germline. This CDR3 contains 16 residues. As DNA, the CDR3 is TGTGCCAGCAGTTACCCCGGGCTACAGGGGTACTACGAGCAGTACTTC. Its protein is CASSYPGLQGYYEQYF.

This clone was seen once. The chain carries TRBV30 and TRBJ2-7; TRBD2 is a possible D gene (6 bases). The CDR3 runs to 16 residues. V was shortened by 3 bases and J by 2 bases, with 20 bases between the two germline ends. Per the germline V gene, CDR1 is GTSNPN and CDR2 is SVGIG (reference sequence). The CDR3 loop is CAWSAPGGAGPYEQYF. The DNA for the CDR3 is TGTGCCTGGAGCGCTCCCGGGGGTGCGGGACCCTACGAGCAGTACTTC.

This clone was recorded once. The chain combines TRBV6-1 with TRBJ1-1; tentative D call: TRBD1 (5 bases). Germline loops: CDR1 MNHNS, CDR2 SASEGT. This CDR3 is 15 amino acids long. V was trimmed by 6 bases and J by 1 base, leaving 15 bases between them. This CDR3 is CASSARGGGNTEAFF. CDR3 in DNA: TGTGCCAGCAGCGCCCGGGGGGGAGGGAACACTGAAGCTTTCTTT.

The V and J genes are TRBV18 and TRBJ1-5; D is ambiguous. Trimming took 4 bases from V and 5 from J, leaving 12 bases between them. The CDR3 is 14 amino acids. Germline V lookup: CDR1 KGHSH, CDR2 LQKENI. The chain's CDR3 is CASSRLGGDQPQHF. The CDR3 bases are TGTGCCAGCTCACGACTCGGCGGGGATCAGCCCCAGCATTTT.

J is TRBJ2-1 and V is TRBV2, with 15 nucleotides matching TRBD2. CDR3 length: 20 amino acids. The V gene's germline CDR1 is SNHLY and CDR2 FYNNEI. The ends lost 4 bases at V and 4 bases at J; junction bases unmatched: 14. CDR3 residues: CASSVGRGLAGGWRYNEQFF. The CDR3, as DNA: TGTGCCAGCAGTGTAGGGCGGGGACTAGCGGGAGGCTGGAGATACAATGAGCAGTTCTTC.

This clone was recorded a few times. The V gene is TRBV6-1, the J gene TRBJ1-5; 8 bases are shared with TRBD1. With 2 bases clipped from V and 5 bases from J, the junction kept 8 bases outside the gene matches. The length of the CDR3 is 16 residues. Germline CDR1 is MNHNS and CDR2 is SASEGT. CDR3 sequence reads: CASSESRGQGDQPQHF. CDR3 nucleotide sequence: TGTGCCAGCAGTGAATCCCGAGGACAGGGTGATCAGCCCCAGCATTTT.

This chain uses TRBV11-3 with TRBJ2-1, with no clear D. Trimming stripped 0 bases from V and 9 bases from J, with 9 bases between. The CDR3 is 13 amino acids. Germline loops: CDR1 SGHNT, CDR2 YENEEA. Written as DNA, the CDR3 is TGTGCCAGCAGCTTAGATCCAAAAGGTGAGCAGTTCTTC. Translation: CASSLDPKGEQFF.

The DNA for the CDR3 is TGTGCCAGCAGCGTAGCTCCAGGGCACTCCTACGAGCAGTACTTC. Translating it yields CASSVAPGHSYEQYF. V is TRBV9 and J is TRBJ2-7; D is possibly TRBD1 (5 bases). V lost 0 bases and J 0 bases, leaving 10 bases between the germline ends. This CDR3 comprises 15 residues. Germline CDR1 reads SGDLS; CDR2 reads YYNGEE.

This clone was seen once. This rearrangement joins TRBV20-1 to TRBJ2-3; D perhaps matches TRBD2 (5 bases). This CDR3 is built from 11 residues. The V gene's germline CDR1 is DFQATT and CDR2 SNEGSKA (reference sequence). Trimming pared 6 bases from V and 3 bases from J, leaving 7 bases between. The CDR3 protein is CSATGTDTQYF. The CDR3 DNA reads TGCAGTGCCACGGGAACAGATACGCAGTATTTT.